This TCR beta chain was retrieved from a study of CD8+CD57+ T cells in acquired aplastic anemia. The wider study: Sorted CD4+ plus CD8+ cells gave DNA averaging roughly 3.2 ug. Study outcomes and limitations: Shared by patients and controls, twenty-nine CD8+ CDR3s were abundant in patients. The study found no significant CD8+ Simpson's diversity difference between patients and controls.

This CDR3 is 11 amino acids long. CDR1 is DFQATT, CDR2 SNEGSKA, per germline (reference sequence). Trimming stripped 8 bases from V and 9 bases from J, with 11 bases between. Patients chosen for sequencing had CD8+CD57+ cells that had expanded, as shown by flow cytometry. Severe acquired aplastic anemia was present in all patients. Notes on this clonotype: Its antigen is unknown.

TCR beta VDJ and CDR3 were profiled, and genomic DNA was the template. From the reads, TCRdb called clonotypes with MiXCR, one entry per CDR3 protein. The table has roughly 220,000 distinct CDR3 sequences, roughly 60% seen once. The sample was sorted CD4+, CD8+, or CD8+CD57+ T cells (not recorded which) from PBMCs. The clonotype comes from a human donor with aplastic anemia. This chain links TRBV20-1 with TRBJ1-6; perhaps TRBD1 as D (5 bases). CDR3 amino acids: CSSAGCSPLHF. The DNA for the CDR3 is TGCAGTTCTGCAGGGTGTTCACCCCTCCACTTT.